The source of this TCR beta chain is a study of T cells after yellow fever vaccination. Study details: It was SMART-Seq v4 Ultra Low Input that prepared the fractions with low cell numbers. Study-wide results and caveats: Once the booster was given, most primary-vaccination clones reappeared, at approximately 97% for CD4 and over 70% for CD8. Bulk-population clonotypes that are abundant could appear as contaminants in FACS-sorted repertoires.

V was trimmed by 5 bases and J by 6 bases, leaving 19 bases between them. This CDR3 has 15 amino acids. By 5'RACE template switching, TCR cDNA was produced, with a universal primer site and UMIs added in the process. One entry per CDR3 protein results from TCRdb running MiXCR on the 5' RACE reads. This table holds about 320,000 distinct CDR3 sequences, 9.5% to 12% found once. As concerns this clonotype: Its antigen is unknown.

The source material was CD4+ T cells sorted from PBMCs, sampled 45 days after the yellow fever booster vaccination. The J gene is TRBJ1-2, the V gene TRBV12-3 or TRBV12-4, with D hard to call. The sequence was collected from a man aged 18 to 30 who received the YFV17D yellow fever vaccine. Here the CDR3 reads CASSRLTPKYDGYTF. The CDR3 region has the DNA TGTGCCAGCAGTAGATTGACACCGAAATATGATGGCTACACCTTC.